A single sample gave rise to the 15 T cell receptor beta chains below, sequenced in a study of graft-versus-host responses after intestinal transplantation. Their antigens remain unidentified. Measured with immunoSEQ multiplex PCR; TCRdb has only the in-frame clones, and not every one. The sample gives around 67,000 clones, 85% to 90% of which show up once; 4% to 5% is in the top ten. The sequencing here drew on unstimulated CD8+ T cells sorted from spleen or lymph node cells, taken before transplant. These receptors were taken from a human donor who was the organ donor for an intestinal transplant.

This chain connects TRBV5-4 to TRBJ1-3, with D unresolved. This CDR3 comprises 14 residues. V lost 5 bases and J lost 0, with 9 bases in between. Germline CDR1 and CDR2: SGHNT and YYREEE (reference sequence). CDR3 coding DNA: TGTGCCAGCAGTGAGGGTGGCTCTGGAAACACCATATATTTT. Amino acid sequence: CASSEGGSGNTIYF.

The chain employs TRBV2 and TRBJ2-5; tentatively, D is TRBD1 (5 bases). The V and J ends lost 5 bases and 7 bases respectively, with 26 bases between them. Germline V gene lookup returns CDR1 SNHLY and CDR2 FYNNEI. This CDR3 region has 17 residues. This chain's CDR3 is CASSLLGQEPVQGTQYF. For the CDR3, the DNA is TGTGCCAGCAGTTTATTGGGGCAGGAACCCGTCCAGGGGACCCAGTACTTC.

V usage is TRBV4-1 and J usage is TRBJ1-2; D possibly corresponds to TRBD1 (6 bases). CDR1 and CDR2 (germline): MGHRA, YSYEKL. V was cut by 2 bases and J by 8 bases, with 12 bases left in between. This CDR3 is 13 amino acids long. The CDR3 coding sequence is TGCGCCAGCAGCCAACGGACAGAAAGAGGCTACACCTTC. It codes for CASSQRTERGYTF.

The chain combines TRBV10-2 with TRBJ1-6, with TRBD1 as a possible D gene (6 bases). Germline CDR1 WSHSY, CDR2 SAAADI. The CDR3 spans 14 residues. V lost 2 bases, J lost 8 bases, and 10 bases lay in between. The CDR3 sequence is CASSEQNRDSPLHF. The CDR3 DNA sequence: TGCGCCAGCAGTGAGCAAAACAGGGATTCACCCCTCCACTTT.

This chain links TRBV5-6 with TRBJ1-6, with D unclear. This CDR3 contains 15 residues. Germline CDR1 reads SGHDT; CDR2 reads YYEEEE. The V end was cut by 2 bases, the J end by 10 bases, with 16 bases between. For the CDR3, the DNA is TGTGCCAGCAGCTTAATCCCGGGAGGTTCCTCACCCCTCCACTTT. Protein: CASSLIPGGSSPLHF.

The V call is TRBV4-3, the J call TRBJ1-5, with 9 bases identical to TRBD1. The CDR3 sequence is 20 residues long. J was trimmed by 0 bases and V by 0 bases; bases with no gene match: 12. Looked up from germline, CDR1 is LGHNA and CDR2 is YSLEER. CDR3 in amino acids: CASSQDLGQGFFSSNQPQHF. The CDR3 DNA follows: TGCGCCAGCAGCCAAGACCTTGGACAGGGGTTTTTTAGTAGCAATCAGCCCCAGCATTTT.

The J gene is TRBJ2-1, the V gene TRBV7-9, with D perhaps TRBD2 (6 bases). Trimming took off 4 bases at V and 15 bases at J, with 25 bases between the two ends. CDR1 and CDR2 from the germline V gene are SEHNR and FQNEAQ (reference sequence). CDR3 length: 15 amino acids. Here the CDR3 DNA reads TGTGCCAGCAGCTCTTCCATAAGACTAGTCACACTGCGGTTCTTC. This encodes CASSSSIRLVTLRFF. The variable domain in full, with the rest retrieved from reference TRBV7-9 and TRBJ2-1, is DTGVSQNPRHKITKRGQNVTFRCDPISEHNRLYWYRQTLGQGPEFLTYFQNEAQLEKSRLLSDRFSAERPKGSFSTLEIQRTEQGDSAMYLCASSSSIRLVTLRFFGPGTRLTVL.

The chain joins TRBV20-1 to TRBJ2-7; D is perhaps TRBD2 (6 bases). Trimming stripped 7 bases from V and 3 bases from J, with 10 bases between. The CDR3 covers 11 residues. Germline loops: CDR1 DFQATT, CDR2 SNEGSKA (reference sequence). CDR3 protein: CSGVADYEQYV. The CDR3 region has the DNA TGCAGTGGGGTAGCGGACTACGAGCAGTACGTC.

As DNA, the CDR3 is TGTGCCAGTTCGAAAACAGGGTTGAATTCACCCCTCCACTTT. Amino acid sequence: CASSKTGLNSPLHF. The chain recombines TRBV28 with TRBJ1-6; TRBD1 is a possible D gene (6 bases). Germline V lookup: CDR1 MDHEN, CDR2 SYDVKM. Between the trimmed V and J ends, which lost 9 bases and 7 bases, there was a span of 16 bases. The CDR3 has 14 amino acids. Based on the CDR3 plus reference TRBV28 and TRBJ1-6, the full variable domain is DVKVTQSSRYLVKRTGEKVFLECVQDMDHENMFWYRQDPGLGLRLIYFSYDVKMKEKGDIPEGYSVSREKKERFSLILESASTNQTSMYLCASSKTGLNSPLHFGNGTRLTVT.

As for this clone: Other DNA sequences within the sample encode an identical CDR3. The genes are TRBV6-4 and TRBJ1-6; TRBD1 agrees at 8 bases. This CDR3 spans 14 amino acids. The junction had 3 bases not matched to a gene; V was cut back by 6 bases and J by 5 bases. CDR1 is MRHNA and CDR2 is SNTAGT in the germline V gene. CDR3 sequence reads: CASSEDRDNSPLHF. CDR3 nucleotides: TGTGCCAGCAGCGAGGACAGGGATAATTCACCCCTCCACTTT.

The chain uses TRBV7-8 and TRBJ1-2; D possibly corresponds to TRBD1 (5 bases). The germline V and J ends were trimmed by 1 base and 0 bases, with 12 bases remaining between them. CDR3 size: 16 residues. Germline V CDR1 and CDR2: SGHVS, FQNEAQ. As DNA, the CDR3 is TGTGCCAGCAGCTTAGGAATCGGGGGGGCTAACTATGGCTACACCTTC. This translates into CASSLGIGGANYGYTF.

This chain connects TRBV10-1 to TRBJ2-3, with 15 positions matching TRBD2. The germline gives CDR1 WNHNN, CDR2 SYGVQD (reference sequence). The J segment lost 3 bases and the V segment lost 4 bases, leaving 5 bases of the junction unmatched. This CDR3 spans 17 amino acids. The chain's CDR3 is CASSGGLAGGATDTQYF. CDR3 DNA: TGCGCCAGCAGTGGGGGACTAGCGGGGGGCGCAACAGATACGCAGTATTTT.

The CDR3 reads CASSSRDSPYEQYV. In nucleotides, the CDR3 is TGTGCCAGCAGCTCACGGGACAGCCCCTACGAGCAGTACGTC. The chain combines TRBV4-2 with TRBJ2-7, with TRBD1 matching over 7 bases. From germline, CDR1 is LGHNA and CDR2 YNFKEQ. V lost 5 bases, J lost 2 bases, and 6 bases stayed unmatched. This CDR3 contains 14 residues.

The table lists this clone with a count of one. The chain uses TRBV5-4 and TRBJ2-1; 9 bases agree with TRBD2. Trimming removed 7 bases from V and 5 bases from J; junction bases left unmatched: 1. CDR1 SGHNT and CDR2 YYREEE come from the germline V gene (reference sequence). The CDR3 is made up of 12 amino acids. CDR3 sequence reads: CASASGDNEQFF. In DNA form, the CDR3 reads TGTGCCAGCGCTAGCGGGGACAATGAGCAGTTCTTC. The variable domain in full, with the rest retrieved from reference TRBV5-4 and TRBJ2-1, is ETGVTQSPTHLIKTRGQQVTLRCSSQSGHNTVSWYQQALGQGPQFIFQYYREEENGRGNFPPRFSGLQFPNYSSELNVNALELDDSALYLCASASGDNEQFFGPGTRLTVL.

The V gene is TRBV6-5, the J gene TRBJ2-3; TRBD2 agrees at 7 bases. From germline, CDR1 is MNHEY and CDR2 SVGAGI. The CDR3 runs to 16 residues. The ends lost 0 bases at V and 2 bases at J; junction bases unmatched: 5. CDR3 bases: TGTGCCAGCAGTTACTCATCTAGCGGCTACACAGATACGCAGTATTTT. Translating gives CASSYSSSGYTDTQYF.